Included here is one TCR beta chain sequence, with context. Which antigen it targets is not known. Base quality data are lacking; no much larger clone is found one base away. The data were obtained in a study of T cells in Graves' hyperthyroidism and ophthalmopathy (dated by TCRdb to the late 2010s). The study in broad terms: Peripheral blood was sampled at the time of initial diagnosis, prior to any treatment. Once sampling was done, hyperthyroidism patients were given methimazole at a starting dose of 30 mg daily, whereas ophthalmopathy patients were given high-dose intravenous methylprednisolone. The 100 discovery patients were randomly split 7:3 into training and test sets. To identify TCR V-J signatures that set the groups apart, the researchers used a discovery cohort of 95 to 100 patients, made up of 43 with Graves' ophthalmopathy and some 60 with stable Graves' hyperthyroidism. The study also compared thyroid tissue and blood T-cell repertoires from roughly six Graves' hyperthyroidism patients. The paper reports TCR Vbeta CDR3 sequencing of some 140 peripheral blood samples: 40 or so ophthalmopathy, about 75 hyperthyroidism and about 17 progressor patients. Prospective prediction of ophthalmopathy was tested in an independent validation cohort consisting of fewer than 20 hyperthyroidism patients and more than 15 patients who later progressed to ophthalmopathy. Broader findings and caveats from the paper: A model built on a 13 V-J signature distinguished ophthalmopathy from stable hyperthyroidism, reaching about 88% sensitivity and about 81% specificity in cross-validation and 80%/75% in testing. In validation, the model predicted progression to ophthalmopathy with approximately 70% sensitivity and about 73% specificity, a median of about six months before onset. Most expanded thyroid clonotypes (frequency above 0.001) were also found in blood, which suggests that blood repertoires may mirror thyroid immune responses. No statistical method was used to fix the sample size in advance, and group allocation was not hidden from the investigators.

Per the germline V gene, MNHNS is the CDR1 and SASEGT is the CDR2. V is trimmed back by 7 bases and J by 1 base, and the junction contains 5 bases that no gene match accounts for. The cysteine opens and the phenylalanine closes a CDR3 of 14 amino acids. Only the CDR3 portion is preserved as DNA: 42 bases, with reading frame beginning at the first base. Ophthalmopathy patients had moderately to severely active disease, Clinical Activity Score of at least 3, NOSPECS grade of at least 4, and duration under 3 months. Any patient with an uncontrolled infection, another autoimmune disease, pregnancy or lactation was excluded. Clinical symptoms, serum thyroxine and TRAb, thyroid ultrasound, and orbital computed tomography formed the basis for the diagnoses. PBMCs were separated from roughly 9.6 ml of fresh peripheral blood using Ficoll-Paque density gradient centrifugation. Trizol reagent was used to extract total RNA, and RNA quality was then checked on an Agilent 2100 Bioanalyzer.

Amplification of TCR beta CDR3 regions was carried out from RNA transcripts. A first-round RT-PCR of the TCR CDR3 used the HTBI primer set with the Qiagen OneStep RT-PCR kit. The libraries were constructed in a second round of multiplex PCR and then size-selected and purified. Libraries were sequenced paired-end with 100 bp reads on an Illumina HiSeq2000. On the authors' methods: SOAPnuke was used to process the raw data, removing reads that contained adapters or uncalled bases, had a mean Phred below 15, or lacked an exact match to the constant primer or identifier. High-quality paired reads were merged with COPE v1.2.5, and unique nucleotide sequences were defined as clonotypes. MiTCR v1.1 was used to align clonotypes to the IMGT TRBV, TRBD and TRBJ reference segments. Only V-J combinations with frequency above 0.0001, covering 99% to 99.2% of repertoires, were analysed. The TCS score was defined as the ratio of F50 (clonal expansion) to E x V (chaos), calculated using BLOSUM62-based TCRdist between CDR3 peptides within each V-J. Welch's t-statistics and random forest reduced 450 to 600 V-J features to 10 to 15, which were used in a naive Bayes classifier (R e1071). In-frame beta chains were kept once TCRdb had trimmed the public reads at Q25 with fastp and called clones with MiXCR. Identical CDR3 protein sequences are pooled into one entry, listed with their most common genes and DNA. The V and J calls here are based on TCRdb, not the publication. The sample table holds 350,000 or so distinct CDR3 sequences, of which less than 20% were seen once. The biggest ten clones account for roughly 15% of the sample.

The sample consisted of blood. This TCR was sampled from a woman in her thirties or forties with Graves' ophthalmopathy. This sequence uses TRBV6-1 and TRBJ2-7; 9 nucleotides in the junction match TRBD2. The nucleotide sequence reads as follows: TGTGCCAGCATGATTCTAGCGGGGTCCTACGAGCAGTACTTC. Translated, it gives CASMILAGSYEQYF.